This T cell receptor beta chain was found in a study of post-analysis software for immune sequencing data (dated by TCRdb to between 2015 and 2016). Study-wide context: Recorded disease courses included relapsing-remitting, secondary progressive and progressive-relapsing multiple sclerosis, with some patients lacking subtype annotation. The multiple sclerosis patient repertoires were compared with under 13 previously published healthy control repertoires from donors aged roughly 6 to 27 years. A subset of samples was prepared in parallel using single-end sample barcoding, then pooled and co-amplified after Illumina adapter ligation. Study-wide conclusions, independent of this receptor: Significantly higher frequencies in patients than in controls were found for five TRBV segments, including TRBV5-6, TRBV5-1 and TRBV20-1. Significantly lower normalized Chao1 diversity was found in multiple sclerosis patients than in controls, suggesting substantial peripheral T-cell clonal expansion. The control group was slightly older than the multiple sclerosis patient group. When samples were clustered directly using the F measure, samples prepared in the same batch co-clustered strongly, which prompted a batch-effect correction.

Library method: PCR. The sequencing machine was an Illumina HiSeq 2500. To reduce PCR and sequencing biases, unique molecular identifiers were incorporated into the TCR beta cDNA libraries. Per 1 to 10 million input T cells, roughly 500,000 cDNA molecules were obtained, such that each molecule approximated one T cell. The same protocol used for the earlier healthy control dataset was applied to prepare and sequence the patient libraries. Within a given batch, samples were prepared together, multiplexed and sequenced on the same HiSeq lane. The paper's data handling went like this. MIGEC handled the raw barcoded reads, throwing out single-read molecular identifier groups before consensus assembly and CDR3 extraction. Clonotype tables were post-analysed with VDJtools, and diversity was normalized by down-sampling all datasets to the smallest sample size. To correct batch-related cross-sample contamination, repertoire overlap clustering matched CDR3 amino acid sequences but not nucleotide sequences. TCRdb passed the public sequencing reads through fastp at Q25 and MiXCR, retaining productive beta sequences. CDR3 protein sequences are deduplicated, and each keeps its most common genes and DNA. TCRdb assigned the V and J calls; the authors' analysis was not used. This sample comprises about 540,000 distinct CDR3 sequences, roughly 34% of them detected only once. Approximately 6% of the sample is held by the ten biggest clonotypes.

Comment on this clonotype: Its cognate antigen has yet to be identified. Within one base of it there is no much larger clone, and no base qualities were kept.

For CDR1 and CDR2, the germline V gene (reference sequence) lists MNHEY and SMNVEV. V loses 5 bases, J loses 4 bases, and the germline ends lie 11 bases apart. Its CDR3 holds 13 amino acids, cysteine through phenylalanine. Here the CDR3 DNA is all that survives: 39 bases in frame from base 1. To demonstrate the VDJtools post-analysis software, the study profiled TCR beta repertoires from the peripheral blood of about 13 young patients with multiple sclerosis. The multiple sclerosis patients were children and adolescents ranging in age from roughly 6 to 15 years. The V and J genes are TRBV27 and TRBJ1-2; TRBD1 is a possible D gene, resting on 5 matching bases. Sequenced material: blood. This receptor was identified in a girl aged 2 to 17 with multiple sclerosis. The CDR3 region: CASSVRAFYGYTF. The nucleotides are TGTGCCAGCAGTGTCAGGGCCTTCTATGGCTACACCTTC.